This T cell receptor (beta chain) was captured by sequencing in a study of blood T cell repertoires in COVID-19. Study summary: COVID-19 samples, acute and convalescent, were from the United States, Italy and Spain.

The V end was cut by 0 bases, the J end by 4 bases, with 13 bases between. Germline-derived CDR1 and CDR2 are SGDLS and YYNGEE. This CDR3 region has 15 residues. The data were produced by immunoSEQ multiplex PCR, yet TCRdb's version contains in-frame clones alone and is incomplete. This sample has 60,000 to 100,000 clones, with around nine tenths found just once. The clonotype originates from a man in his forties or fifties with active COVID-19. The chain joins TRBV9 to TRBJ2-5; D is perhaps TRBD1 (5 bases). The sample taken for sequencing was peripheral blood. CDR3: CASSVVGDSRETQYF. CDR3 in DNA: TGTGCCAGCAGCGTAGTTGGTGACAGTAGAGAGACCCAGTACTTC.